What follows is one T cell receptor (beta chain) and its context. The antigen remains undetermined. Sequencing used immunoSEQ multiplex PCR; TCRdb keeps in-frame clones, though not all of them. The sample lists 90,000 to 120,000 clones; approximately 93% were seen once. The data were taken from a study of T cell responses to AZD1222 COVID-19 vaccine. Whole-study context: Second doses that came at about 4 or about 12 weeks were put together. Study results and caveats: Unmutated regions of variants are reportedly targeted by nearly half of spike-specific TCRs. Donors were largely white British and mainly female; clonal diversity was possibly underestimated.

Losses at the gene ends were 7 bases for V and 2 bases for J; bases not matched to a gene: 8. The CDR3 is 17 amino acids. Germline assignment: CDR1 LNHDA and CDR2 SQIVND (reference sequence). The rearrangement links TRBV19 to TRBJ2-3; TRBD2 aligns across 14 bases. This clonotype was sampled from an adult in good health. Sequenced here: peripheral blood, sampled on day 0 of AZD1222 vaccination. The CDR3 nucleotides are TGTGCCAGTACTCCCGCGGGACTAGCGGGAGTCACAGATACGCAGTATTTT. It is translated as CASTPAGLAGVTDTQYF.